Shown below are 10 T cell receptor beta chains from a single sample sequenced in a study of cytotoxic CD8 clonotypes in ibrutinib-treated CLL. The data were produced by immunoSEQ multiplex PCR, yet TCRdb's version contains in-frame clones alone and is incomplete. The top ten hold about an eighth of the sample, which has around 200,000 clones, just under 80% seen once. Sequences were derived from PBMCs, sampled after 12 months of ibrutinib treatment. The receptor set was obtained from a human donor with chronic lymphocytic leukemia.

This clone is a singleton in its sample. The chain joins TRBV28 to TRBJ1-1, with D possibly being TRBD1 (5 bases). Trimming stripped 5 bases from V and 7 bases from J, with 17 bases between. The CDR3 covers 14 residues. Germline V gene lookup returns CDR1 MDHEN and CDR2 SYDVKM. The CDR3 nucleotides read TGTGCCAGCAGTCTCCTTGCGGGCAGGGATGAAGCTTTCTTT. Translating gives CASSLLAGRDEAFF.

The rearrangement uses TRBV19 and TRBJ2-7, with 8 bases identical to TRBD1. With V trimmed by 2 bases and J by 3 bases, 3 bases remained unmatched. CDR1 LNHDA and CDR2 SQIVND come from the germline V gene (reference sequence). This CDR3 is built from 14 residues. CDR3 coding DNA: TGTGCCAGTAGTATATCCGGGACAGGCTACGAGCAGTACTTC. Protein: CASSISGTGYEQYF.

CDR3 amino acids: CASSPPAGIWDEQYF. The CDR3 DNA sequence: TGTGCCAGCTCACCACCCGCAGGGATATGGGACGAGCAGTACTTC. The chain is built from TRBV18 and TRBJ2-7; D perhaps matches TRBD1 (5 bases). CDR1 is KGHSH, CDR2 LQKENI, per germline. CDR3 length equals 15 residues. V lost 0 bases and J lost 5, with 14 bases in between.

J is TRBJ2-1 and V is TRBV29-1; no clear D. Germline V CDR1 and CDR2: SQVTM, ANQGSEA. Trimming shortened V by 5 bases and J by 0 bases, and 17 bases separated the two germline ends. The CDR3 consists of 16 residues. The CDR3 region has the DNA TGCAGCGTTCCTTTCAATTCACGGAGCTCCTACAATGAGCAGTTCTTC. Its protein product is CSVPFNSRSSYNEQFF.

CDR3 residues: CASSPGGGRANTEAFF. CDR3 bases: TGCGCCAGCAGCCCGGGGGGTGGCAGAGCAAACACTGAAGCTTTCTTT. This chain joins TRBV5-1 and TRBJ1-1; TRBD1 is a possible D gene (5 bases). This CDR3 has 16 amino acids. Per germline, CDR1 SGHRS and CDR2 YFSETQ. V was clipped by 4 bases and J by 2 bases, with 18 bases between them.

This chain links TRBV7-9 with TRBJ2-5; D is unclear. Germline CDR1 SEHNR, CDR2 FQNEAQ (reference sequence). The CDR3 extends over 13 amino acids. The V end was cut by 5 bases, the J end by 5 bases, with 12 bases between. The CDR3 region has the DNA TGTGCCAGCAGCCTATCGGAAGGCGAGACCCAGTACTTC. It codes for CASSLSEGETQYF.

The chain combines TRBV4-1 with TRBJ1-5; TRBD1 might be the D (6 bases). Deletions cut 0 bases from V and 6 bases from J, with 12 bases between. CDR1 is MGHRA, CDR2 YSYEKL, per germline. This CDR3 is 15 amino acids long. In nucleotides, the CDR3 is TGCGCCAGCAGCCAAGAGCCAACAGGGTTTCAGCCCCAGCATTTT. Amino acids: CASSQEPTGFQPQHF.

This clone was seen more than once but under ten times. The rearrangement links TRBV5-6 to TRBJ2-7; 10 nucleotides align to TRBD1. Germline V gene lookup returns CDR1 SGHDT and CDR2 YYEEEE. Trimming cost V 1 base and J 5 bases; bases outside gene matches: 6. The CDR3 is made up of 15 amino acids. CDR3: CASSLSGTGVNEQYF. The CDR3 DNA reads TGTGCCAGCAGCTTGTCCGGGACAGGGGTTAACGAGCAGTACTTC.

The genes are TRBV2 and TRBJ2-7, with a weak D call TRBD1 (6 bases). Germline CDR1 and CDR2: SNHLY and FYNNEI. The CDR3 has 16 residues. The ends were cut back, 3 bases at V and 11 bases at J, with 26 bases in the middle. CDR3 in DNA: TGTGCCAGCAGTGACTCGCCCATGGGGACCCGACCAGGGGAGTACTTC. Translation: CASSDSPMGTRPGEYF.

This clone was detected only a few times. The V gene is TRBV27, the J gene TRBJ2-7; the match to TRBD2 covers 8 bases. The junction had 4 bases not matched to a gene; V was cut back by 0 bases and J by 3 bases. This CDR3 region has 15 residues. Germline-derived CDR1 and CDR2 are MNHEY and SMNVEV (reference sequence). This CDR3 reads CASSLSLAGGYEQYF. Here the CDR3 DNA reads TGTGCCAGCAGTTTATCGCTAGCGGGCGGCTACGAGCAGTACTTC.